What follows are 28 T cell receptor beta chains derived from one specimen sequenced in a study of blood T cell repertoires in COVID-19. Data came from immunoSEQ multiplex PCR; TCRdb stores just in-frame clones and leaves some out. The table has 250,000 to 300,000 clones, over 70% seen once. Sequencing was done on a sample of peripheral blood. All receptors come from an older woman with COVID-19, enrolled during active disease.

The rearrangement links TRBV11-3 to TRBJ2-1; TRBD2 matches at 10 bases. CDR1 SGHNT and CDR2 YENEEA come from the germline V gene. The CDR3 has 18 residues. Unmatched junction bases numbered 9, after V lost 1 base and J lost 3 bases. CDR3 coding DNA: TGTGCCAGCAGCTTAGTTTCGAGCGGGAGGGCCCTCTACAATGAGCAGTTCTTC. Amino acid sequence: CASSLVSSGRALYNEQFF.

This clone was picked up one time. The V and J genes are TRBV5-4 and TRBJ1-3, with TRBD1 identical over 7 bases. There are 17 residues in the CDR3. In germline, CDR1 is SGHNT, CDR2 YYREEE (reference sequence). The V gene end was trimmed by 4 bases and the J gene end by 5 bases; junction bases not matched to a gene: 15. The chain's CDR3 is CASSGERGRLRRNTIYF. CDR3 in DNA: TGTGCCAGCAGCGGAGAGAGGGGGCGCCTGAGAAGAAACACCATATATTTT. Full variable domain (outside the CDR3, taken from reference TRBV5-4 and TRBJ1-3): ETGVTQSPTHLIKTRGQQVTLRCSSQSGHNTVSWYQQALGQGPQFIFQYYREEENGRGNFPPRFSGLQFPNYSSELNVNALELDDSALYLCASSGERGRLRRNTIYFGEGSWLTVV.

This chain uses TRBV30 with TRBJ1-2; D is undetermined. V was clipped by 0 bases and J by 7 bases, with 9 bases between them. Per the germline V gene, CDR1 is GTSNPN and CDR2 is SVGIG (reference sequence). This CDR3 comprises 12 residues. The CDR3 nucleotides read TGTGCCTGGAGTGTACGCCCCAGTGGCTACACCTTC. It codes for CAWSVRPSGYTF. The full variable domain, completed using reference TRBV30 and TRBJ1-2, is SQTIHQWPATLVQPVGSPLSLECTVEGTSNPNLYWYRQAAGRGLQLLFYSVGIGQISSEVPQNLSASRPQDRQFILSSKKLLLSDSGFYLCAWSVRPSGYTFGSGTRLTVV.

The chain recombines TRBV7-9 with TRBJ1-1; D perhaps matches TRBD1 (5 bases). CDR3 length: 13 residues. The ends were cut back, 4 bases at V and 3 bases at J, with 9 bases in the middle. CDR1 SEHNR and CDR2 FQNEAQ come from the germline V gene (reference sequence). In DNA form, the CDR3 reads TGTGCCAGCAGCTCCAGGGTAGACACTGAAGCTTTCTTT. Translating gives CASSSRVDTEAFF.

V and J are TRBV7-9 and TRBJ2-7, with a tentative D call TRBD2 (6 bases). This CDR3 is 14 amino acids long. CDR1 SEHNR and CDR2 FQNEAQ come from the germline V gene (reference sequence). V was trimmed by 1 base and J by 6 bases, leaving 13 bases between them. In DNA, the CDR3 is TGTGCCAGCAGCTTAGTGGCCGGGAGAGGCGAGCAGTACTTC. It encodes CASSLVAGRGEQYF.

This chain uses TRBV10-3 with TRBJ1-6, with 8 bases lining up with TRBD1. Germline V gives CDR1 ENHRY, CDR2 SYGVKD. The CDR3 runs to 14 residues. Trimming cost V 10 bases and J 9 bases; bases outside gene matches: 11. The CDR3, as DNA: TGTGCCACCTGTGGGGGACAGGAAATTTCACCCCTCCACTTT. This encodes CATCGGQEISPLHF.

V is TRBV5-6 and J is TRBJ2-5; TRBD2 matches 12 bases. Per germline, CDR1 SGHDT and CDR2 YYEEEE. V trimming: 4 bases; J trimming: 5 bases; junction bases outside the gene matches: 15. The CDR3 covers 18 residues. The CDR3 is CASSQTAGLAGSEETQYF. Written as DNA, the CDR3 is TGTGCCAGCAGCCAGACCGCCGGACTAGCGGGATCGGAGGAGACCCAGTACTTC.

This sequence joins TRBV6-6 and TRBJ2-1; 9 bases align to TRBD1. The CDR3 has 15 residues. With 2 bases clipped from V and 7 bases from J, the junction kept 6 bases outside the gene matches. Germline assignment: CDR1 MNHNY and CDR2 SVGAGI (reference sequence). The CDR3 region has the DNA TGTGCCAGCAGTTACCTCGGGACAGGGAATAATGAGCAGTTCTTC. Translation: CASSYLGTGNNEQFF.

The chain uses TRBV3-1 (or the pseudogene TRBV3-2) and TRBJ2-7; 9 bases agree with TRBD1. The CDR3 has 17 residues. CDR1 and CDR2 from the germline V gene are LGHDT and YNNKEL (reference sequence). J lost 3 bases, V lost 3 bases, and 12 bases had no gene match. The CDR3 reads CASSHVSRDRDVYEQYF. The DNA for the CDR3 is TGTGCCAGCAGCCACGTATCCCGGGACAGGGACGTCTACGAGCAGTACTTC.

V is TRBV11-2 and J is TRBJ2-1; 12 nucleotides line up with TRBD1. The germline CDR1 and CDR2 sequences are SGHAT and FQNNGV. V lost 1 base and J lost 14; bases outside the gene matches: 15. This CDR3 spans 17 amino acids. The CDR3 nucleotides read TGTGCCAGCAGCTTAGCCCCCCGGGACAGGGGGCGCGGGGGCAAGTTCTTC. It translates to CASSLAPRDRGRGGKFF.

The V and J genes are TRBV6-1 and TRBJ2-1; D uncertain. CDR3 size: 15 residues. V lost 3 bases, J lost 7 bases, and 16 bases lay in between. Germline assignment: CDR1 MNHNS and CDR2 SASEGT. CDR3 in amino acids: CASSDKRQRSNEQFF. The CDR3 DNA is TGTGCCAGCAGTGATAAGCGCCAAAGGTCGAATGAGCAGTTCTTC.

V is TRBV5-6 and J is TRBJ2-7; the match to TRBD2 covers 10 bases. CDR1 is SGHDT and CDR2 is YYEEEE in the germline V gene. The CDR3 covers 14 residues. V gave up 4 bases and J gave up 3 bases; unmatched junction bases: 4. CDR3 nucleotide sequence: TGTGCCAGCAGCAAGGGACTAGCGAGCTACGAGCAGTACTTC. Its translation: CASSKGLASYEQYF.

Comment on this clone: At one end the junction does not follow the germline gene, possibly because of a read error. The chain recombines TRBV7-7 with TRBJ2-5, with TRBD2 matching 10 bases. This CDR3 has 15 residues. Per germline, CDR1 SSHAT and CDR2 FNYEAQ (reference sequence). The CDR3 DNA sequence: TGTGCTAGCAGCTTTGCTAGCGGGAGCTTAGAGACCCAGTACTTC. Amino acids: CASSFASGSLETQYF.

The chain employs TRBV7-9 and TRBJ1-6; tentative D call: TRBD1 (5 bases). The germline gives CDR1 SEHNR, CDR2 FQNEAQ (reference sequence). The CDR3 runs to 15 residues. V dropped 3 bases and J dropped 6 bases, with 12 bases sitting between them. CDR3 in DNA: TGTGCCAGCAGCTTCAGCATTCAGGGTAATTCACCCCTCCACTTT. Protein sequence: CASSFSIQGNSPLHF.

The rearrangement joins TRBV5-6 to TRBJ1-1, with 9 bases fitting TRBD1. Germline CDR1 SGHDT, CDR2 YYEEEE. J was trimmed by 4 bases and V by 2 bases; bases with no gene match: 6. The CDR3 covers 15 residues. The CDR3 spells CASSFGDRVATEAFF. The CDR3, as DNA: TGTGCCAGCAGCTTCGGGGACAGGGTGGCCACTGAAGCTTTCTTT.

The sample holds a few counts of this clone. The chain uses TRBV6-2 or TRBV6-3 and TRBJ1-1; D is ambiguous. V lost 2 bases, J lost 8 bases, and 12 bases lay in between. Germline V CDR1 and CDR2: MNHEY, SVGEGT. The CDR3 has 13 residues. The chain's CDR3 is CASSYQAASEAFF. CDR3 DNA sequence: TGTGCCAGCAGTTACCAGGCAGCCTCCGAAGCTTTCTTT.

This clone was seen only once. The chain carries TRBV15 and TRBJ1-2; no clear D. This CDR3 spans 12 amino acids. The V end lost 5 bases, the J end lost 3 bases, and 7 bases lay between the germline ends. Looked up from germline, CDR1 is LNHNV and CDR2 is YYDKDF (reference sequence). CDR3 sequence: CATSGQDYGYTF. CDR3 in DNA: TGTGCCACCAGCGGCCAGGACTATGGCTACACCTTC.

The chain carries TRBV19 and TRBJ2-3; possible D gene TRBD1, 6 bases. This CDR3 is built from 15 residues. Per the germline V gene, CDR1 is LNHDA and CDR2 is SQIVND (reference sequence). The ends were cut back, 3 bases at V and 2 bases at J, with 12 bases in the middle. This chain's CDR3 is CASSIRDKHTDTQYF. For the CDR3, the DNA is TGTGCCAGTAGTATCCGGGACAAACACACAGATACGCAGTATTTT.

This chain joins TRBV11-1 and TRBJ2-7; 7 bases agree with TRBD1. Trimming took 5 bases from V and 5 from J; bases not matched to a gene: 9. CDR1 and CDR2 from the germline V gene are SGHAT and FQDESV (reference sequence). This CDR3 has 14 residues. The CDR3 loop reads CASSKTGRYHEQYF. CDR3 DNA sequence: TGTGCCAGCAGCAAGACAGGGAGATACCACGAGCAGTACTTC. Variable domain in full (rest from reference TRBV11-1 and TRBJ2-7): EAEVAQSPRYKITEKSQAVAFWCDPISGHATLYWYRQILGQGPELLVQFQDESVVDDSQLPKDRFSAERLKGVDSTLKIQPAELGDSAMYLCASSKTGRYHEQYFGPGTRLTVT.

The chain is built from TRBV3-1 (or the pseudogene TRBV3-2) and TRBJ1-1, with D possibly TRBD1 on 6 matching bases. Germline CDR1 is LGHDT and CDR2 is YNNKEL (reference sequence). This CDR3 is built from 15 residues. V dropped 4 bases and J dropped 2 bases, with 14 bases sitting between them. Here the CDR3 DNA reads TGTGCCAGCAGCCCACAGGACAGTCAAAACACTGAAGCTTTCTTT. Translating it yields CASSPQDSQNTEAFF.

V and J are TRBV4-1 and TRBJ2-1; possible D gene TRBD2, 5 bases. CDR1 and CDR2 from the germline V gene are MGHRA and YSYEKL. This CDR3 region has 14 residues. With 1 base removed from V and 2 bases from J, the gap between germline ends came to 6 bases. The CDR3 is CASSQAGTYNEQFF. CDR3 coding DNA: TGCGCCAGCAGCCAAGCGGGGACCTACAATGAGCAGTTCTTC.

V and J are TRBV5-1 and TRBJ2-1; TRBD1 matches at 10 bases. J was trimmed by 6 bases and V by 4 bases; bases with no gene match: 7. The germline V gene has CDR1 SGHRS and CDR2 YFSETQ. CDR3 length: 15 amino acids. The CDR3 loop reads CASSPLGTGVNEQFF. CDR3 DNA: TGCGCCAGCAGCCCCCTCGGGACAGGGGTCAATGAGCAGTTCTTC.

The rearrangement links TRBV28 to TRBJ2-7; D gene uncertain. The CDR3 is made up of 14 amino acids. The V gene lost 11 bases and the J gene lost 6 bases, with 23 bases spanning the gap. Germline V gene data show CDR1 as MDHEN and CDR2 as SYDVKM. CDR3 sequence: CASTPILVNGEQYF. The CDR3 DNA follows: TGTGCCTCAACACCTATCCTAGTAAACGGCGAGCAGTACTTC.

This chain links TRBV5-1 with TRBJ2-7; 9 bases are a match to TRBD1. With 3 bases clipped from V and 4 bases from J, the junction kept 5 bases outside the gene matches. This CDR3 comprises 14 residues. Germline CDR1 SGHRS, CDR2 YFSETQ. The CDR3 sequence is CASSYGQGKYEQYF. The CDR3 DNA is TGCGCCAGCAGCTACGGACAGGGGAAATACGAGCAGTACTTC.

The CDR3 reads CASSSWTLMETQYF. The CDR3 DNA sequence: TGTGCCAGCAGCTCCTGGACACTGATGGAGACCCAGTACTTC. The chain employs TRBV3-1 (or the pseudogene TRBV3-2) and TRBJ2-5, with D maybe TRBD1 (5 bases). This CDR3 contains 14 residues. V lost 5 bases, J lost 5 bases, and 15 bases lay in between. Germline V gene data show CDR1 as LGHDT and CDR2 as YNNKEL (reference sequence).

The V and J genes are TRBV30 and TRBJ1-2; 7 bases fit TRBD1. The CDR3 has 13 amino acids. V lost 2 bases and J lost 3; bases outside the gene matches: 3. CDR1 is GTSNPN, CDR2 SVGIG, per germline (reference sequence). CDR3 in amino acids: CAWSLGTDYGYTF. DNA for the CDR3: TGTGCCTGGAGTCTGGGGACAGACTATGGCTACACCTTC.

The chain joins TRBV2 to TRBJ2-1, with 12 nucleotides matching TRBD2. CDR3 size: 17 residues. V lost 3 bases and J lost 10; bases outside the gene matches: 13. Germline CDR1 is SNHLY and CDR2 is FYNNEI. The CDR3 DNA sequence: TGTGCCAGCAGTGACGTCCCTTCTAGCGGGAGGGGGGGAGAGCAGTTCTTC. It codes for CASSDVPSSGRGGEQFF.

Concerning this clone itself: At one of its ends the junction is not consistent with the germline gene, which may arise from a read error. The V call is TRBV28, the J call TRBJ2-1; 8 bases agree with TRBD1. The germline gives CDR1 MDHEN, CDR2 SYDVKM. The CDR3 runs to 14 residues. CDR3 residues: CASSLGSRTGNLLF. In nucleotides, the CDR3 is TGTGCCAGCAGTTTAGGTTCCCGGACAGGGAATTTGCTCTTC. The full variable domain, rest sourced from reference TRBV28 and TRBJ2-1, is DVKVTQSSRYLVKRTGEKVFLECVQDMDHENMFWYRQDPGLGLRLIYFSYDVKMKEKGDIPEGYSVSREKKERFSLILESASTNQTSMYLCASSLGSRTGNLLFGPGTRLTVL.